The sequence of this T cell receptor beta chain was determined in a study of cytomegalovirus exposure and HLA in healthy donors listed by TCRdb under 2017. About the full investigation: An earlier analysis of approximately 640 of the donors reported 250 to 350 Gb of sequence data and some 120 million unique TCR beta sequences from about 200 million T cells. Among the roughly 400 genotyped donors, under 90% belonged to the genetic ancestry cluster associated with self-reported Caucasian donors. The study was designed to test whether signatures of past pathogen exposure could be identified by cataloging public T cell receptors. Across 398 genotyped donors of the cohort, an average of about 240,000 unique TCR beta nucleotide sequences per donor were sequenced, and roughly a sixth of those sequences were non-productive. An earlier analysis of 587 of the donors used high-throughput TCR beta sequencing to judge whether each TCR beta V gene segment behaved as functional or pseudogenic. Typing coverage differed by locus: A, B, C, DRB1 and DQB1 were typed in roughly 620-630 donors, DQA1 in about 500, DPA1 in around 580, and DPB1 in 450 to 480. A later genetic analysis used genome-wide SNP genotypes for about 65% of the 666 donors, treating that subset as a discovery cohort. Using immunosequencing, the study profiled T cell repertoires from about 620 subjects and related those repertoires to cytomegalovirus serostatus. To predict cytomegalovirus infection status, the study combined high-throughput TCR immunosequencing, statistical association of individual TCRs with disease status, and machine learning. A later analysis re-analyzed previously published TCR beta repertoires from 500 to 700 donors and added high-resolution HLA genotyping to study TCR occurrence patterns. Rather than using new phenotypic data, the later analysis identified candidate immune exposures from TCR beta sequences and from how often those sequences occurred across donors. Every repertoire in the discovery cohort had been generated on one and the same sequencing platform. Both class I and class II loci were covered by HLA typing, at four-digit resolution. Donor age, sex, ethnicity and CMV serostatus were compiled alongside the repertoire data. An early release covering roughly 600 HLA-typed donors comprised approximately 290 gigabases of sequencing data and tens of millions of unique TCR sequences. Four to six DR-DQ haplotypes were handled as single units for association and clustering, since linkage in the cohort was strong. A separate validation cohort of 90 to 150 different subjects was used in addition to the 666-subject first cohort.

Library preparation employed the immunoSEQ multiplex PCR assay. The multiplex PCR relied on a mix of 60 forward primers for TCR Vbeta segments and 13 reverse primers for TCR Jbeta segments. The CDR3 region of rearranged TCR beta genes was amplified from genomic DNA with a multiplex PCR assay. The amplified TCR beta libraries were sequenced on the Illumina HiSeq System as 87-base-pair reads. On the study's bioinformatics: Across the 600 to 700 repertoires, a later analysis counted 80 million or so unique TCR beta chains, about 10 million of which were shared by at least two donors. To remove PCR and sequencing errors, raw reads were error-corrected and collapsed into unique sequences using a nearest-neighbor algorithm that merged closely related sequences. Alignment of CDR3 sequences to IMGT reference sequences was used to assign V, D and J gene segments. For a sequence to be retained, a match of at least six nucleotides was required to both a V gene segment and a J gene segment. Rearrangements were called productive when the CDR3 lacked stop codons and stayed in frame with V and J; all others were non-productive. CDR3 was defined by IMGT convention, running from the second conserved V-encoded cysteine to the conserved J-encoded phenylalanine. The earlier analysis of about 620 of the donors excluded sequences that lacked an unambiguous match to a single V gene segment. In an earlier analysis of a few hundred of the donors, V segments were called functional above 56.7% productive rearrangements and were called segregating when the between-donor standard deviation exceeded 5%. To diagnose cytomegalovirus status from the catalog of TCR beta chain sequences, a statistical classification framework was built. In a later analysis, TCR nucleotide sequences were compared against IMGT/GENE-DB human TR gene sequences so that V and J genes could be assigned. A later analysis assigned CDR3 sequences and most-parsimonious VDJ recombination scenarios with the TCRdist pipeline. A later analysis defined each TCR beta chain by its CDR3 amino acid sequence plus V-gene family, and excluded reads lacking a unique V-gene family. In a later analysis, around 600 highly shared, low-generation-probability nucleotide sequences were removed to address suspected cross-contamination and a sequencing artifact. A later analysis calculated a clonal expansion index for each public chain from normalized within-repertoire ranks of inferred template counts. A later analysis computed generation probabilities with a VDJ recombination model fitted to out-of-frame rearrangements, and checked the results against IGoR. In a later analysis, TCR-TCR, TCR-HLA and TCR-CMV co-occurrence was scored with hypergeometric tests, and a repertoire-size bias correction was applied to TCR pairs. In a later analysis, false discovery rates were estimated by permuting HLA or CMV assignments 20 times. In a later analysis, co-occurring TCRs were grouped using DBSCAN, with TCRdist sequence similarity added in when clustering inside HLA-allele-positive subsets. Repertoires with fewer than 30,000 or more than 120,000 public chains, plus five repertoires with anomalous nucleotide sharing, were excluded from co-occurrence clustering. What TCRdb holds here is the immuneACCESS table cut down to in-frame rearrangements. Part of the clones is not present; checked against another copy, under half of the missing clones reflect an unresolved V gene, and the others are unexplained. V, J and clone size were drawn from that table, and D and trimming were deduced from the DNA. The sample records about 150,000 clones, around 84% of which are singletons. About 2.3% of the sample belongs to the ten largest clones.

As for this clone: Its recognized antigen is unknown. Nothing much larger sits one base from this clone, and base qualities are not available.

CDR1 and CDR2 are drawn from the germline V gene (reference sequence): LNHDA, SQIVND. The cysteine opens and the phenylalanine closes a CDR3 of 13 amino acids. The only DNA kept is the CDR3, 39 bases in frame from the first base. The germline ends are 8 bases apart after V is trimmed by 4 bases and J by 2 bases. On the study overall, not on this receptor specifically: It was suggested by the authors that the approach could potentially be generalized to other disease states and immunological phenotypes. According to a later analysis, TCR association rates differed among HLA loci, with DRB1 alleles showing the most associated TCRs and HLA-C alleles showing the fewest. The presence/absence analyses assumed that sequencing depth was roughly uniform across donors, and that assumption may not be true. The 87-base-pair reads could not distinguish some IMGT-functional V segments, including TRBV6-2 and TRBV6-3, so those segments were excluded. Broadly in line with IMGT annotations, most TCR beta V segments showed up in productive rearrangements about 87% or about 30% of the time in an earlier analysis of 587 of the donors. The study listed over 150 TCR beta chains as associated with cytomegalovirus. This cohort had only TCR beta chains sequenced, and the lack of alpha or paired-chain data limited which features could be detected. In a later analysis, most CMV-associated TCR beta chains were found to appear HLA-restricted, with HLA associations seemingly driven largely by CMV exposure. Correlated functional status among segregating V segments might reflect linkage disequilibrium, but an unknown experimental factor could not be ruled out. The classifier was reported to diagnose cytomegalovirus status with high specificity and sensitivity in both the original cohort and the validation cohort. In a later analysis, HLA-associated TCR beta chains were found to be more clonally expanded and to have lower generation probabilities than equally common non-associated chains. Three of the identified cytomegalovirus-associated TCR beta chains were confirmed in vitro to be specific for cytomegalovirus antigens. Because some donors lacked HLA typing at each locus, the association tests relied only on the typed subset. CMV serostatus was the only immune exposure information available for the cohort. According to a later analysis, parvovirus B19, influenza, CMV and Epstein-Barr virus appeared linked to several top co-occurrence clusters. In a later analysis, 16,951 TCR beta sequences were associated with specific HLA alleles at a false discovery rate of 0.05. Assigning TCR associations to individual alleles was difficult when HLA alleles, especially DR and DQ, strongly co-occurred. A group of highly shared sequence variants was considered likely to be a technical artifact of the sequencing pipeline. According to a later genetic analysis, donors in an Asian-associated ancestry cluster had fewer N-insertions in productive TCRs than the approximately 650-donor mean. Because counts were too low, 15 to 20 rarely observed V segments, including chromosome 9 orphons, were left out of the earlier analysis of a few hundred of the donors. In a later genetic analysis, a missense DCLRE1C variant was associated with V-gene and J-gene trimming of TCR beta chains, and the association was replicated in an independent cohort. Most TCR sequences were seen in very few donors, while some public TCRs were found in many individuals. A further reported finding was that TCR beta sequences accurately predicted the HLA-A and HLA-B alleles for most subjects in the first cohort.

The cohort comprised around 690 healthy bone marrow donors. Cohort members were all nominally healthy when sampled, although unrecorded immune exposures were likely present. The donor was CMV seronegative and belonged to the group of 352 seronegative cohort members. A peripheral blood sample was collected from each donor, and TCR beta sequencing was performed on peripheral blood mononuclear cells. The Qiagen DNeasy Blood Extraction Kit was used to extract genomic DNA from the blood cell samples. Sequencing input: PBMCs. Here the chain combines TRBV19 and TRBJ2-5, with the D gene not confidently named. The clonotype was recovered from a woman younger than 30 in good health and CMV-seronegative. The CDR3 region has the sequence CASSNGRQETQYF. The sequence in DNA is TGTGCCAGTAGTAATGGGCGACAAGAGACCCAGTACTTC.